This is a list of T cell receptor beta chains from one sample in a study of T and B cells in COVID-19 patients. TCRdb ran MiXCR on the multiplex PCR reads and lists one entry per CDR3 protein. The sample has 5,000 or so distinct CDR3 sequences, 15% to 20% seen once. The sample consisted of blood. The receptors derive from a human donor who had recovered from COVID-19. Both conserved end residues are part of each CDR3. The order of the fields is D gene, clone size, J gene, V gene, CDR3 protein, CDR3 DNA. A D gene is named only where the DNA matches it firmly. Clone size is shown for a subset of rows, as once, few, many or a class of expanded clone.

>.|.|TRBJ1-1|TRBV6-2/TRBV6-3
CASRATLNTEAFF
TGTGCCAGCAGGGCGACTCTGAACACTGAAGCTTTCTTT
>.|medium-sized|TRBJ2-7|TRBV11-3
CASSPGGAHNEQYF
TGTGCCAGCAGCCCAGGGGGGGCGCACAACGAGCAGTACTTC
>.|few|TRBJ1-2|TRBV12-3/TRBV12-4
CASSWGGVNKGYTF
TGTGCCAGCAGTTGGGGGGGAGTCAACAAAGGCTACACCTTC
>TRBD2|few|TRBJ2-7|TRBV7-2
CASSLGGYYEQYF
TGTGCCAGCAGCTTGGGGGGGTACTACGAGCAGTACTTC
>.|.|TRBJ2-5|TRBV5-1
CASSLAGGLGETQYF
TGCGCCAGCAGCTTGGCCGGGGGCCTCGGGGAGACCCAGTACTTC
>TRBD1|few|TRBJ1-4|TRBV20-1
CSASRQGTGEKLFF
TGCAGTGCTAGTCGACAGGGAACGGGTGAAAAACTGTTTTTT
>TRBD1|.|TRBJ1-1|TRBV28
CASSRTGKFEAFF
TGTGCCAGCTCAAGGACAGGGAAATTCGAAGCTTTCTTT
>TRBD2|.|TRBJ2-1|TRBV4-1
CASSQEKASGHEQFF
TGCGCCAGCAGCCAAGAGAAGGCTAGCGGGCATGAGCAGTTCTTC
>.|medium-sized|TRBJ2-1|TRBV10-3
CAISPVLGSHEQFF
TGTGCCATCAGTCCCGTCCTAGGTTCCCATGAGCAGTTCTTC
>.|.|TRBJ1-2|TRBV29-1
CSVADGGYTF
TGCAGCGTTGCCGACGGAGGCTACACCTTC
>TRBD1|.|TRBJ2-3|TRBV11-3
CASSLAPTGAQYF
TGTGCCAGCAGCTTAGCACCCACAGGGGCGCAGTATTTT
>.|medium-sized|TRBJ2-3|TRBV20-1
CSASAYGASTDTQYF
TGCAGTGCTAGTGCATACGGTGCTAGCACAGATACGCAGTATTTT
>.|medium-sized|TRBJ2-7|TRBV27
CASSLVQRKSSYEQYF
TGTGCCAGCAGTTTAGTCCAGCGGAAGAGCTCCTACGAGCAGTACTTC
>TRBD2|few|TRBJ2-2|TRBV11-3
CASSYTSGRTGELFF
TGTGCCAGCAGCTATACTAGCGGGAGGACCGGGGAGCTGTTTTTT
>.|many|TRBJ2-7|TRBV6-6
CASSYEQFYEQYF
TGTGCCAGCAGTTATGAACAGTTCTACGAGCAGTACTTC
>.|large|TRBJ2-5|TRBV29-1
CSVVGGSETQYF
TGCAGCGTTGTTGGGGGCTCGGAGACCCAGTACTTC
>TRBD1|few|TRBJ1-6|TRBV20-1
CSARPGQFSYNSPLHF
TGCAGTGCCCGACCGGGACAGTTCTCCTATAATTCACCCCTCCACTTT
>.|medium-sized|TRBJ1-6|TRBV27
CASSGGGGNSPLHF
TGTGCCAGCAGTGGGGGGGGGGGGAATTCACCCCTCCACTTT
>TRBD1|.|TRBJ1-2|TRBV20-1
CSVPQTGGPYGYTF
TGCAGTGTACCGCAAACAGGGGGCCCCTATGGCTACACCTTC
>.|.|TRBJ2-3|TRBV20-1
CSARRRFDTQYF
TGCAGTGCTAGGAGGCGCTTTGATACGCAGTATTTT
>.|.|TRBJ1-1|TRBV14
CASSITRNTEAFF
TGTGCCAGCAGCATAACACGGAACACTGAAGCTTTCTTT
>.|medium-sized|TRBJ2-7|TRBV19
CASSIDGLTYEQYF
TGTGCCAGTAGTATAGACGGCCTTACCTACGAGCAGTACTTC
>.|medium-sized|TRBJ1-6|TRBV6-5
CASSPQALKNSPLHF
TGTGCCAGCAGTCCTCAGGCCCTGAAGAATTCACCCCTCCACTTT
>.|many|TRBJ1-2|TRBV20-1
CSASAGNGYTF
TGCAGTGCTAGCGCAGGGAATGGCTACACCTTC
>TRBD2|many|TRBJ2-4|TRBV6-6
CASSGESFGGGELAKNIQYF
TGTGCCAGCAGCGGGGAAAGTTTTGGCGGGGGGGAGCTAGCCAAAAACATTCAGTACTTC
>TRBD2|once|TRBJ2-1|TRBV5-1
CARSLLAGGFSYNEQFF
TGTGCCAGAAGCTTGCTAGCGGGGGGGTTCTCCTACAATGAGCAGTTCTTC
>.|medium-sized|TRBJ2-7|TRBV27
CASSPQIGTSYEQYF
TGTGCCAGCAGTCCGCAAATAGGGACATCGTACGAGCAGTACTTC
>.|.|TRBJ1-2|TRBV28
CASSRDIYGYTF
TGTGCCAGCAGCCGGGACATCTATGGCTACACCTTC
>.|.|TRBJ1-1|TRBV10-3
CAISVLGQNTEAFF
TGTGCCATCAGTGTTCTGGGGCAGAACACTGAAGCTTTCTTT
>.|few|TRBJ1-2|TRBV20-1
CSASPGAHGYTF
TGCAGTGCTAGTCCGGGGGCGCATGGCTACACCTTC
>TRBD1|medium-sized|TRBJ2-1|TRBV10-3
CAISPGQNYNEQFF
TGTGCCATCAGCCCGGGACAGAACTACAATGAGCAGTTCTTC
>TRBD2|.|TRBJ2-5|TRBV20-1
CSARLAYTAETQYF
TGCAGTGCCAGACTAGCGTATACCGCGGAGACCCAGTACTTC
>TRBD2|.|TRBJ2-1|TRBV19
CASSHTSGRGYNEQFF
TGTGCCAGTAGTCATACTAGCGGAAGGGGGTACAATGAGCAGTTCTTC
>.|medium-sized|TRBJ1-1|TRBV30
CAWSVKGFTEAFF
TGTGCCTGGAGTGTAAAAGGGTTCACTGAAGCTTTCTTT
>TRBD1|medium-sized|TRBJ2-4|TRBV6-5
CASRSGQGRNIQYF
TGTGCCAGCAGAAGTGGACAGGGACGGAACATTCAGTACTTC
>.|medium-sized|TRBJ1-1|TRBV6-5
CASILGGGGTEAFF
TGTGCCAGCATTCTGGGAGGGGGAGGCACTGAAGCTTTCTTT
>.|few|TRBJ2-7|TRBV5-1
CASSRGTRTSSYEQYF
TGCGCCAGCAGCCGTGGTACCAGGACTTCGTCCTACGAGCAGTACTTC
>.|few|TRBJ1-5|TRBV5-1
CASSLVTGSNQPQHF
TGCGCCAGCAGCTTGGTAACGGGTAGCAATCAGCCCCAGCATTTT
>.|many|TRBJ2-2|TRBV5-1
CASSLGTSSRTGELFF
TGCGCCAGCAGCTTGGGGACTTCCTCAAGGACCGGGGAGCTGTTTTTT
>TRBD2|medium-sized|TRBJ2-1|TRBV18
CASSPVFRTSGNEQFF
TGTGCCAGCTCACCGGTATTCCGGACTAGCGGAAATGAGCAGTTCTTC
>.|medium-sized|TRBJ1-2|TRBV30
CAWKFQGTNYGYTF
TGTGCCTGGAAATTTCAGGGAACAAACTATGGCTACACCTTC
>.|.|TRBJ1-4|TRBV28
CASSLGLLPTNEKLFF
TGTGCCAGCAGTTTAGGTCTTTTACCAACTAATGAAAAACTGTTTTTT
>.|large|TRBJ2-1|TRBV29-1
CSVAGVYPNEQFF
TGCAGCGTTGCTGGGGTGTACCCCAATGAGCAGTTCTTC
>.|.|TRBJ2-1|TRBV27
CASSLGGHNEQFF
TGTGCCAGCAGCCTGGGGGGACACAATGAGCAGTTCTTC
>TRBD2|many|TRBJ2-3|TRBV5-1
CASSLALGGRGTDTQYF
TGCGCCAGCAGCTTGGCTCTCGGCGGGAGGGGAACAGATACGCAGTATTTT
>TRBD1|medium-sized|TRBJ2-1|TRBV18
CASSPPGGVFNEQFF
TGTGCCAGCTCACCCCCAGGGGGCGTCTTCAATGAGCAGTTCTTC
>.|few|TRBJ2-7|TRBV5-1
CASSPTWTPEQYF
TGCGCCAGCAGCCCTACTTGGACACCCGAGCAGTACTTC
>.|medium-sized|TRBJ2-1|TRBV6-1
CASRVAAVNEQFF
TGTGCCAGCAGGGTAGCGGCAGTCAATGAGCAGTTCTTC
>TRBD2|medium-sized|TRBJ2-7|TRBV12-3/TRBV12-4
CASSLPRGRGYEQYF
TGTGCCAGCAGTTTACCCCGCGGGAGGGGCTACGAGCAGTACTTC
>.|.|TRBJ1-1|TRBV18
CASSPLSRGEAFF
TGTGCCAGCTCACCACTGTCTCGGGGTGAAGCTTTCTTT
>.|many|TRBJ1-5|TRBV5-6
CASSPRGQHQPQHF
TGTGCCAGCAGCCCCCGGGGGCAGCATCAGCCCCAGCATTTT
>.|.|TRBJ1-1|TRBV28
CASSLWSTEAFF
TGTGCCAGCAGTTTATGGAGCACTGAAGCTTTCTTT